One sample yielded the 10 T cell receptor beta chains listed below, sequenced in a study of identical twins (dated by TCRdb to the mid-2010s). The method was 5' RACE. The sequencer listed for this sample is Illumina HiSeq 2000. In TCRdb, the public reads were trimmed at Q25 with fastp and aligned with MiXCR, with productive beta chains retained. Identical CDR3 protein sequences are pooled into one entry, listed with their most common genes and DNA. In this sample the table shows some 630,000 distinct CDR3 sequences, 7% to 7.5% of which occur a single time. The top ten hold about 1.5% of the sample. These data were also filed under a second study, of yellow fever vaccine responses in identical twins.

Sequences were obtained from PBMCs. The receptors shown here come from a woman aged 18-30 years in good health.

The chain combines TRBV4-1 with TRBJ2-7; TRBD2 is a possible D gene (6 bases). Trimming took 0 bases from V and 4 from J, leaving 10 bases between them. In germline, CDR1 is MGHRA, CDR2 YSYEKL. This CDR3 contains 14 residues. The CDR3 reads CASSQERLEYEQYF. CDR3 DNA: TGCGCCAGCAGCCAAGAGAGACTAGAATACGAGCAGTACTTC.

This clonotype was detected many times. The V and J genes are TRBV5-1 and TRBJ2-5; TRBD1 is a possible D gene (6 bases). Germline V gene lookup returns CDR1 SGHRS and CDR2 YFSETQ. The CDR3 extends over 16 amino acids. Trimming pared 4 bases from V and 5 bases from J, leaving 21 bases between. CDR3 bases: TGCGCCAGCAGCCTCAATTCCCAGACAGGCTGGGAGACCCAGTACTTC. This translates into CASSLNSQTGWETQYF.

The CDR3 DNA reads TGTGCCAGCAGTGACGAGCCGGGAGGAGCAGGGGAGCTGTTTTTT. Its protein product is CASSDEPGGAGELFF. The genes are TRBV6-4 and TRBJ2-2, with 7 bases matching TRBD2. Per the germline V gene, CDR1 is MRHNA and CDR2 is SNTAGT. V dropped 2 bases and J dropped 8; count of bases not matched to a gene: 8. This CDR3 comprises 15 residues.

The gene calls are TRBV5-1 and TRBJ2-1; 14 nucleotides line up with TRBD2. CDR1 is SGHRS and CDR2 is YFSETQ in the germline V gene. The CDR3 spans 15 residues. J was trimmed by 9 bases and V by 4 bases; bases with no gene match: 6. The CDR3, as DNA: TGCGCCAGCAGCCACGGACTAGCGGGAGGTGGTGAGCAGTTCTTC. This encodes CASSHGLAGGGEQFF.

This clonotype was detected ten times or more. The CDR3 here is CSVVLVLEETQYF. The CDR3 DNA sequence: TGCAGCGTTGTATTAGTTCTCGAAGAGACCCAGTACTTC. The chain uses TRBV29-1 and TRBJ2-5; D gene unclear. Germline CDR1 and CDR2: SQVTM and ANQGSEA. The CDR3 sequence is 13 residues long. Trimming pared 4 bases from V and 3 bases from J, leaving 12 bases between. Full variable domain (missing parts from reference TRBV29-1 and TRBJ2-5): SAVISQKPSRDICQRGTSLTIQCQVDSQVTMMFWYRQQPGQSLTLIATANQGSEATYESGFVIDKFPISRPNLTFSTLTVSNMSPEDSSIYLCSVVLVLEETQYFGPGTRLLVL.

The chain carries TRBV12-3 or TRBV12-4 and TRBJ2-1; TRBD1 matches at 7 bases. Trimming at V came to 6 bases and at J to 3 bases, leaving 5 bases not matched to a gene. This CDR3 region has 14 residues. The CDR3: CASRTGTDYNEQFF. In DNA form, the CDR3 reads TGTGCCAGCAGGACCGGGACAGACTACAATGAGCAGTTCTTC.

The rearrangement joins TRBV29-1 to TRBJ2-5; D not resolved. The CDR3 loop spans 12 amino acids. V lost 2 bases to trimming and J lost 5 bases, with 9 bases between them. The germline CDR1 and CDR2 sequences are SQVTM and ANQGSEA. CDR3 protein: CSVETPLETQYF. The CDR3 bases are TGCAGCGTTGAAACCCCTTTGGAGACCCAGTACTTC. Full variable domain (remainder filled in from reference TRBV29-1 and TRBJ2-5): SAVISQKPSRDICQRGTSLTIQCQVDSQVTMMFWYRQQPGQSLTLIATANQGSEATYESGFVIDKFPISRPNLTFSTLTVSNMSPEDSSIYLCSVETPLETQYFGPGTRLLVL.

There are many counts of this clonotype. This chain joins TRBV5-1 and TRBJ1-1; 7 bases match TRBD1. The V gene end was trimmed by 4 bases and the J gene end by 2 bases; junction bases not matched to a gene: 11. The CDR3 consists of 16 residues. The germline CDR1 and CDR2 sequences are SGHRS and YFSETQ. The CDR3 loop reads CASSLRPGTENTEAFF. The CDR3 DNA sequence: TGCGCCAGCAGCCTCCGACCCGGGACAGAAAACACTGAAGCTTTCTTT. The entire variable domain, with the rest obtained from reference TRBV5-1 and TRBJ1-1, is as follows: KAGVTQTPRYLIKTRGQQVTLSCSPISGHRSVSWYQQTPGQGLQFLFEYFSETQRNKGNFPGRFSGRQFSNSRSEMNVSTLELGDSALYLCASSLRPGTENTEAFFGQGTRLTVV.

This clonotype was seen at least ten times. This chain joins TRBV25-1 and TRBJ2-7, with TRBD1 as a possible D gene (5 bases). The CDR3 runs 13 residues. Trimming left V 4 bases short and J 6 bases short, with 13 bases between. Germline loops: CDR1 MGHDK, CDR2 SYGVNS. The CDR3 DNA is TGTGCCAGCAGTGCCTACCAGGGCGCCGAGCAGTACTTC. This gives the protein CASSAYQGAEQYF.

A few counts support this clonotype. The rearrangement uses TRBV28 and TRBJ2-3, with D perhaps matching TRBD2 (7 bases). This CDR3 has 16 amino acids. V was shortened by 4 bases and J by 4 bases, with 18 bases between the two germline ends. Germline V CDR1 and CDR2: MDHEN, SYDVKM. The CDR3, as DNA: TGTGCCAGCAGTTCCGAGGGGGGGCCCGTTTCAGATACGCAGTATTTT. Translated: CASSSEGGPVSDTQYF.